Listed below are T cell receptor beta chains from one sample, sequenced in a study of cytomegalovirus exposure and HLA in healthy donors. Here immunoSEQ multiplex PCR was the method, and the copy in TCRdb shows in-frame clones only, minus some. This table holds about 140,000 clones, 76% found once. The sample comprised PBMCs. Every receptor here comes from a man aged 35 to 55 in good health and CMV-seronegative. The CDR3 runs from the conserved cysteine through the conserved F or W. D genes are given only for firm matches. Clone sizes are given selectively: once, few, many, or a class where the clone is expanded.

j_call v_call d_call clone_size cdr3_aa cdr3_nt
TRBJ2-3 TRBV19 TRBD1 . CASKGQTPLTDTQYF TGTGCCAGTAAGGGACAGACCCCACTCACAGATACGCAGTATTTT
TRBJ2-7 TRBV6-6 TRBD2 . CASSTGLANAYEQYF TGTGCCAGCAGTACGGGACTAGCGAACGCCTACGAGCAGTACTTC
TRBJ2-1 TRBV5-1 . . CASSEDSSYNEQFF TGCGCCAGCAGCGAGGACAGTTCCTACAATGAGCAGTTCTTC
TRBJ1-1 TRBV6-5 . . CASSSGLMTEAFF TGTGCCAGCAGTTCAGGGTTGATGACTGAAGCTTTCTTT
TRBJ2-3 TRBV30 . . CAWSRGTASTDTQYF TGTGCCTGGAGTCGGGGGACAGCGAGCACAGATACGCAGTATTTT
TRBJ2-5 TRBV2 . . CASSRDLATKQETQYF TGTGCCAGCAGTCGGGATCTAGCGACGAAACAAGAGACCCAGTACTTC
TRBJ2-3 TRBV13 TRBD2 . CASSTTGPEGLATQYF TGTGCCAGCAGCACGACAGGGCCCGAAGGACTAGCGACGCAGTATTTT
TRBJ2-3 TRBV5-4 TRBD2 . CASSLAGLAGADTQYF TGTGCCAGCAGCTTGGCCGGACTAGCGGGGGCAGATACGCAGTATTTT
TRBJ2-5 TRBV10-3 . . CAISGQGEETQYF TGTGCCATCAGTGGGCAGGGTGAAGAGACCCAGTACTTC
TRBJ1-1 TRBV4-1 TRBD1 . CASSQEAGGGTEAFF TGCGCCAGCAGCCAAGAGGCAGGGGGCGGCACTGAAGCTTTCTTT
TRBJ1-2 TRBV10-3 . . CAIMAGPPAGYTF TGTGCCATCATGGCGGGTCCACCGGCAGGCTACACCTTC
TRBJ2-1 TRBV2 . . CASSRGTYNEQFF TGTGCCAGCTCTAGGGGGACCTACAATGAGCAGTTCTTC
TRBJ2-7 TRBV5-1 . . CASSLRDFGEQYF TGCGCCAGCAGCTTGAGAGACTTCGGCGAGCAGTACTTC
TRBJ1-1 TRBV7-3 TRBD1 . CASSLTGTGNTEAFF TGTGCCAGCAGCTTAACCGGGACAGGCAACACTGAAGCTTTCTTT
TRBJ2-4 TRBV7-6 TRBD1 . CASSPDRGIPKNIQYF TGTGCCAGCAGCCCGGACAGGGGGATACCCAAAAACATTCAGTACTTC
TRBJ2-1 TRBV30 . once CAWSVPRLEQFF TGTGCCTGGAGTGTACCTAGACTCGAGCAGTTCTTC
TRBJ1-1 TRBV5-1 TRBD1 . CASSPGTGGTEAFF TGCGCCAGCAGCCCCGGGACAGGCGGTACTGAAGCTTTCTTT
TRBJ2-5 TRBV6-5 . . CASSRLELETQYF TGTGCCAGCAGTAGGCTAGAACTAGAGACCCAGTACTTC
TRBJ2-2 TRBV28 TRBD2 . CASRGGGDRNTGELFF TGTGCCAGCCGGGGCGGGGGAGACAGAAACACCGGGGAGCTGTTTTTT
TRBJ2-6 TRBV28 . . CASGRGTGANVLTF TGTGCCAGCGGGCGGGGAACTGGGGCCAACGTCCTGACTTTC
TRBJ1-2 TRBV5-4 . . CASSFYPTDYGYTF TGTGCCAGCAGCTTTTATCCTACAGACTATGGCTACACCTTC
TRBJ2-5 TRBV30 TRBD2 . CAWTSGAQETQYF TGTGCCTGGACTAGCGGGGCCCAAGAGACCCAGTACTTC
TRBJ1-1 TRBV7-2 . . CASRTPGTPYQAFF TGTGCCAGCAGAACCCCCGGGACACCCTACCAGGCTTTCTTT
TRBJ1-6 TRBV19 TRBD1 . CASSTADREYSPLHF TGTGCCAGTAGTACGGCGGACAGGGAGTATTCACCCCTCCACTTT
TRBJ2-2 TRBV30 TRBD1 . CAWRRQGAGELFF TGTGCCTGGAGAAGACAGGGGGCCGGGGAGCTGTTTTTT
TRBJ2-4 TRBV30 . . CAWSSLANIQYF TGTGCCTGGAGTTCTCTAGCAAACATTCAGTACTTC
TRBJ2-6 TRBV7-9 . . CASSPGSLRGPGANVLTF TGTGCCAGCAGTCCTGGGTCCCTACGAGGTCCTGGGGCCAACGTCCTGACTTTC
TRBJ2-7 TRBV30 TRBD1 . CAWNRDRVYEQYF TGTGCCTGGAATCGGGACAGGGTCTACGAGCAGTACTTC
TRBJ2-1 TRBV28 TRBD2 . CASSPRPGTSGDSSYNEQFF TGTGCCAGCAGTCCCCGCCCAGGGACTAGCGGGGATAGCTCCTACAATGAGCAGTTCTTC
TRBJ2-3 TRBV7-2 TRBD2 . CASSPRLAGITDTQYF TGTGCCAGCAGCCCCCGACTAGCGGGGATCACAGATACGCAGTATTTT
TRBJ1-1 TRBV30 TRBD1 . CAWSPQGEEAFF TGTGCCTGGAGCCCACAGGGGGAAGAAGCTTTCTTT
TRBJ2-2 TRBV25-1 TRBD1 . CASSGRQGPPGELFF TGTGCCAGCAGTGGACGACAGGGACCCCCCGGGGAGCTGTTTTTT
TRBJ2-7 TRBV5-1 . . CASSIPGARTYEQYF TGCGCCAGCAGCATACCGGGAGCTAGAACCTACGAGCAGTACTTC
TRBJ2-7 TRBV13 . once CASSFTPGSSYEQYF TGTGCCAGCAGCTTCACTCCTGGGAGCTCCTACGAGCAGTACTTC
TRBJ1-5 TRBV12-5 . . CASGLTATENSNQPQHF TGTGCTAGTGGTTTGACAGCGACAGAAAATAGCAATCAGCCCCAGCATTTT
TRBJ2-1 TRBV25-1 TRBD1 . CASSRVGTGYNEQFF TGTGCCAGCAGTCGCGTGGGGACAGGCTACAATGAGCAGTTCTTC
TRBJ1-2 TRBV5-6 . . CASTWGQAFHGYTF TGTGCCAGCACCTGGGGGCAGGCCTTCCATGGCTACACCTTC
TRBJ2-1 TRBV7-2 . few CASSFLNSDTYNEQFF TGTGCCAGCAGCTTTCTGAATAGCGACACCTACAATGAGCAGTTCTTC
TRBJ1-1 TRBV2 . . CASSYADGGTEAFF TGTGCCAGCAGCTACGCGGACGGGGGTACTGAAGCTTTCTTT
TRBJ2-1 TRBV6-5 TRBD2 . CASSYSTTSGTEQFF TGTGCCAGCAGTTACTCGACTACTAGCGGCACTGAGCAGTTCTTC
TRBJ1-1 TRBV11-3 . . CASSSRQGNTEAFF TGTGCCAGCAGCTCTAGGCAGGGGAACACTGAAGCTTTCTTT
TRBJ2-4 TRBV28 . . CASSPIGGGTKNIQYF TGTGCCAGCAGCCCGATAGGGGGGGGAACCAAAAACATTCAGTACTTC
TRBJ2-1 TRBV15 . few CATSRDLGRYNEQFF TGTGCCACCAGCAGAGATCTGGGGAGATACAATGAGCAGTTCTTC
TRBJ2-7 TRBV28 TRBD1 . CASSPRGLLSYEQYF TGTGCCAGCAGTCCGAGGGGGCTCCTCTCCTACGAGCAGTACTTC
TRBJ2-7 TRBV30 . few CAWSGSYEQYF TGTGCCTGGTCCGGCTCCTACGAGCAGTACTTC
TRBJ2-7 TRBV19 . few CASSIGPGSDYEQYF TGTGCCAGTAGTATCGGTCCAGGGTCGGATTACGAGCAGTACTTC
TRBJ2-7 TRBV13 . . CASSLGRGSEQYF TGTGCCAGCAGCTTAGGCCGCGGTAGCGAGCAGTACTTC
TRBJ2-7 TRBV9 . once CASSGGGYLEREQYF TGTGCCAGCAGTGGTGGAGGCTACTTAGAACGCGAGCAGTACTTC
TRBJ2-5 TRBV5-1 TRBD2 once CASRARLAGDLYQETQYF TGCGCCAGCAGGGCCCGGCTAGCGGGGGATTTGTACCAAGAGACCCAGTACTTC
TRBJ2-1 TRBV28 TRBD2 . CASSLAGADEQFF TGTGCCAGCAGTTTAGCGGGAGCGGATGAGCAGTTCTTC
TRBJ2-3 TRBV6-5 . . CASSGPRERNTQYF TGTGCCAGCAGCGGACCTCGGGAGAGGAATACGCAGTATTTT
TRBJ2-7 TRBV28 . . CASRLTNSGNTNYEQYF TGTGCCAGCAGACTCACGAACTCCGGGAATACAAACTACGAGCAGTACTTC